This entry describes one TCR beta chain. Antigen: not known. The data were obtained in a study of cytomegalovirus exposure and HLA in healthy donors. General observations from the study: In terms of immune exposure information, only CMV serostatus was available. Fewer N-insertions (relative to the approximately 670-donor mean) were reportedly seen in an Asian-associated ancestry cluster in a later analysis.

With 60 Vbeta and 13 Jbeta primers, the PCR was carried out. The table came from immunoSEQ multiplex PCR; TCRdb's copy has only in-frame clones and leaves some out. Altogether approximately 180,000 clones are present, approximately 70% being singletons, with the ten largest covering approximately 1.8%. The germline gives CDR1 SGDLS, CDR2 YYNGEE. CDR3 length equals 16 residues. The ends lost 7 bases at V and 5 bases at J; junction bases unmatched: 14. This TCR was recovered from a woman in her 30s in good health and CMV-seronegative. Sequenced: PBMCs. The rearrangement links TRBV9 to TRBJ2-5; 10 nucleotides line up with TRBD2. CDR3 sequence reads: CASAKTSGVARETQYF. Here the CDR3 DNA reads TGTGCCAGCGCCAAAACTAGCGGGGTCGCGAGGGAGACCCAGTACTTC.